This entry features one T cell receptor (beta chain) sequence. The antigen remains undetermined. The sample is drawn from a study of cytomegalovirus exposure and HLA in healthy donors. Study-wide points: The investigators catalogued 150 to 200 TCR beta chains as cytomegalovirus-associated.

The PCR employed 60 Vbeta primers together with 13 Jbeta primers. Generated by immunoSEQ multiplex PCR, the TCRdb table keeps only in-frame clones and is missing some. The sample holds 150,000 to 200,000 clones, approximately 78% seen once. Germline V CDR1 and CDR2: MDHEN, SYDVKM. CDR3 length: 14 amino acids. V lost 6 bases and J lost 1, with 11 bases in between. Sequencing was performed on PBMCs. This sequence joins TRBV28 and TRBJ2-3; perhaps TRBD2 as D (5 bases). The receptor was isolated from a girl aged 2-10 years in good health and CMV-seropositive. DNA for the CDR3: TGTGCCAGCAGGGACTCACTAGGCACAGATACGCAGTATTTT. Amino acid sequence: CASRDSLGTDTQYF.